Listed below are T cell receptor beta chains from one sample, sequenced in a study of blood T cell repertoires in COVID-19. Libraries were prepared by immunoSEQ multiplex PCR; TCRdb keeps only in-frame clonotypes and omits some of them. The sample contains around 89,000 clones, 89% of which appear only once. The sequenced sample consisted of peripheral blood. The receptors shown here come from a man aged 45-65 years with acute or convalescent COVID-19. CDR3s include the opening cysteine and the closing phenylalanine or tryptophan. Each record gives: V gene, clone size, J gene, D gene, CDR3 DNA, CDR3 protein. A D gene is named only where the DNA matches it firmly. Some rows have no size entry. The others give once, few or many, or a class for an expanded clone.

TRBV11-2	NA	TRBJ2-1	NA	TGTGCCAGCAGCTTAGATCGGGGTAGGACCCCGATCCCGTTCTTC	CASSLDRGRTPIPFF
TRBV7-2	few	TRBJ1-1	NA	TGTGCCAGCAGCTTATTTCAAAAGGGGGAAGCTTTCTTT	CASSLFQKGEAFF
TRBV28	NA	TRBJ2-3	NA	TGTGCCAGCAGTTTGGGGGGAATAGTCCTAGATACGCAGTATTTT	CASSLGGIVLDTQYF
TRBV7-2	NA	TRBJ2-3	NA	TGTGCCAGCAGCTTAATGCTAGCAAGAGATACGCAGTATTTT	CASSLMLARDTQYF
TRBV7-9	NA	TRBJ1-1	NA	TGTGCCAGCAGTTTAATGACAGTCAACACTGAAGCTTTCTTT	CASSLMTVNTEAFF
TRBV6-5	NA	TRBJ1-1	NA	TGTGCCAGCAACCGACAGACCAGATTCAACACTGAAGCTTTCTTT	CASNRQTRFNTEAFF
TRBV27	NA	TRBJ2-1	TRBD2	TGTGCCAGCTACGGGGGGGGTCACAATGAGCAGTTCTTC	CASYGGGHNEQFF
TRBV6-6	NA	TRBJ1-1	NA	TGTGCCAGCAGTTACTCCCAATTTTCTACGGGAGCTTTCTTT	CASSYSQFSTGAFF
TRBV10-3	NA	TRBJ1-5	NA	TGTGCCATCAGTGAGTCGATTGGGAGGGGTCAGCCCCAGCATTTT	CAISESIGRGQPQHF
TRBV6-5	NA	TRBJ1-2	NA	TGTGCCAAACAGGACAGTCCTGGCTACACCTTC	CAKQDSPGYTF
TRBV30	NA	TRBJ2-5	TRBD1	TGTGCCTGGAGAACCACAGGGGTATTAGAGACCCAGTACTTC	CAWRTTGVLETQYF
TRBV2	NA	TRBJ2-1	TRBD2	TGTGCCAGCAGACCCGGGACTAGCGGCTACAATGAGCAGTTCTTC	CASRPGTSGYNEQFF
TRBV5-1	few	TRBJ1-4	TRBD1	TGCGCCAGCAGCTTCAGCAGGGGGCGGGAAAAACTGTTTTTT	CASSFSRGREKLFF
TRBV7-9	NA	TRBJ1-4	NA	TGTGCCAGCAGCTTAGGCCAGGGGTGGGATGAAAAACTGTTTTTT	CASSLGQGWDEKLFF
TRBV7-2	once	TRBJ2-3	TRBD2	TGTGCCAGCAGTCGACCTCTAGCGGGGGCCAACACAGATACGCAGTATTTT	CASSRPLAGANTDTQYF
TRBV5-6	NA	TRBJ1-5	TRBD1	TGTGCCAGCAGCTTCATCGGGCAGGGGGACAATCAGCCCCAGCATTTT	CASSFIGQGDNQPQHF
TRBV27	NA	TRBJ2-1	TRBD2	TGTGCCAGCAGTCTCAGACTAGCGGGGGGGTCAAATGAGCAGTTCTTC	CASSLRLAGGSNEQFF
TRBV19	NA	TRBJ2-1	NA	TGTGCCAGTAGCCTAGATAGCGGACCTTACAATGAGCAGTTCTTC	CASSLDSGPYNEQFF
TRBV5-4	NA	TRBJ1-3	NA	TGTGCCAGCAGCTTGGGGTGGGGCACTGGAAACACCATATATTTT	CASSLGWGTGNTIYF
TRBV5-1	NA	TRBJ2-2	NA	TGCGCCAGCAGACGAGGGCCGGAGAACACCGGGGAGCTGTTTTTT	CASRRGPENTGELFF
TRBV6-1	NA	TRBJ1-1	TRBD1	TGTGCCAGCAGTGAGACCCTACAGGGGAGAGCTTTCTTT	CASSETLQGRAFF
TRBV7-8	NA	TRBJ1-6	NA	TGTGCCAGCAGCTTAGCGAGGGAGTCCGGGCTAAATAATTCACCCCTCCACTTT	CASSLARESGLNNSPLHF